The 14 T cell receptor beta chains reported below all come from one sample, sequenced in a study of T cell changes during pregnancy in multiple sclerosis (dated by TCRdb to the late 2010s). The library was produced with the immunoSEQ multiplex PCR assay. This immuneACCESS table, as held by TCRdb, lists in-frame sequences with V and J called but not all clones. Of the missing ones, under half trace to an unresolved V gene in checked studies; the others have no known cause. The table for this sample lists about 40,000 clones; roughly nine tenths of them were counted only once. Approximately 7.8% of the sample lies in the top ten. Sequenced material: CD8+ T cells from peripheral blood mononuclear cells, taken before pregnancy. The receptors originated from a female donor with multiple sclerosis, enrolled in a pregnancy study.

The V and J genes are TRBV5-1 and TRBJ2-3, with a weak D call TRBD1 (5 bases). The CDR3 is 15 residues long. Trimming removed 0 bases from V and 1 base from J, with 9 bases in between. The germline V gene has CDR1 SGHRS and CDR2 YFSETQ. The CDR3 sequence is CASSLAVGGTDTQYF. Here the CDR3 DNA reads TGCGCCAGCAGCTTGGCCGTAGGGGGCACAGATACGCAGTATTTT. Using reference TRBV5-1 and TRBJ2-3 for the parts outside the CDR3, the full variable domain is KAGVTQTPRYLIKTRGQQVTLSCSPISGHRSVSWYQQTPGQGLQFLFEYFSETQRNKGNFPGRFSGRQFSNSRSEMNVSTLELGDSALYLCASSLAVGGTDTQYFGPGTRLTVL.

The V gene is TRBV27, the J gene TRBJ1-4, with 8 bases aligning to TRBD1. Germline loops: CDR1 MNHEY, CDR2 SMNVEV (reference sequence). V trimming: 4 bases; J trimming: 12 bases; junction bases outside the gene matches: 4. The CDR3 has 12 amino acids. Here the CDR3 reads CASSSQTGELFF. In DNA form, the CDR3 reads TGTGCCAGCAGTTCCCAGACAGGGGAACTGTTTTTT.

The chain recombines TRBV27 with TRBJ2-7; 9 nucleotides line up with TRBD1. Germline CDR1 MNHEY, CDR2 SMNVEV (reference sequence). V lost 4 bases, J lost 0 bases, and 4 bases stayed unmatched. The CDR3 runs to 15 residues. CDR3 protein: CASSYPGQGSYEQYF. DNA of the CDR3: TGTGCCAGCAGTTATCCGGGACAGGGCTCCTACGAGCAGTACTTC.

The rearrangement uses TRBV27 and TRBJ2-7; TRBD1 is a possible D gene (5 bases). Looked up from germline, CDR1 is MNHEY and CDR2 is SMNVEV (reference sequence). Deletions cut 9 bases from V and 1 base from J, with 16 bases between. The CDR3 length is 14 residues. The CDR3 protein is CASAYGTGSYEQYF. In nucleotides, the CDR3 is TGTGCCAGTGCGTACGGAACAGGATCCTACGAGCAGTACTTC.

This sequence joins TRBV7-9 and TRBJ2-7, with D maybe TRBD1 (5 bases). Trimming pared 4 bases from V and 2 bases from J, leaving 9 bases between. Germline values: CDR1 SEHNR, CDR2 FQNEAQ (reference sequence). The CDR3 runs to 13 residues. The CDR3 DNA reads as TGTGCCAGCAGCTCAGGGCTAGCCTACGAGCAGTACTTC. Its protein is CASSSGLAYEQYF.

CDR3 sequence: CATSRGVSSYEQYF. CDR3 sequence (DNA): TGTGCCACCAGCAGAGGTGTATCCTCCTACGAGCAGTACTTC. The chain has TRBV15 and TRBJ2-7; D is unclear. The CDR3 has 14 residues. The V end was cut by 1 base, the J end by 0 bases, with 7 bases between. CDR1 is LNHNV and CDR2 is YYDKDF in the germline V gene (reference sequence).

DNA for the CDR3: TGTGCCAGCAGCGTAGGAGGGTCTGAAGCTTTCTTT. Its protein product is CASSVGGSEAFF. The chain combines TRBV9 with TRBJ1-1; D gene uncertain. V lost 0 bases, J lost 6 bases, and 6 bases lay in between. Germline lookup yields CDR1 SGDLS and CDR2 YYNGEE. The CDR3 covers 12 residues.

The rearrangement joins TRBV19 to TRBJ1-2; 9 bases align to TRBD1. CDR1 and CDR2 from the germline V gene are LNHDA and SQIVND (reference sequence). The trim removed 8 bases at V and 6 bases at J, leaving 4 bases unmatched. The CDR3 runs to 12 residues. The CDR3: CASLQGANGYTF. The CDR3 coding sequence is TGTGCCAGTTTACAGGGGGCAAATGGCTACACCTTC. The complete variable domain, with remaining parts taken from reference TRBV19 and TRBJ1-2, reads DGGITQSPKYLFRKEGQNVTLSCEQNLNHDAMYWYRQDPGQGLRLIYYSQIVNDFQKGDIAEGYSVSREKKESFPLTVTSAQKNPTAFYLCASLQGANGYTFGSGTRLTVV.

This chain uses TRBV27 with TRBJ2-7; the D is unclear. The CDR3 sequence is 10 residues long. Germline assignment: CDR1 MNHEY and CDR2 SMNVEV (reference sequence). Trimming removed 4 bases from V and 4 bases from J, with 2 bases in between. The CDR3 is CASSSYEQYF. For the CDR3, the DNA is TGTGCCAGCAGTTCTTACGAGCAGTACTTC.

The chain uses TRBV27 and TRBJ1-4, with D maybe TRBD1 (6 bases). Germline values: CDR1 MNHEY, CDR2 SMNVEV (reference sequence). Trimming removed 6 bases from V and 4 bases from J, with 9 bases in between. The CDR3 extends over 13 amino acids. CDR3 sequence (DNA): TGTGCCAGCAGGACAGGAATTAATGAAAAACTGTTTTTT. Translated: CASRTGINEKLFF.

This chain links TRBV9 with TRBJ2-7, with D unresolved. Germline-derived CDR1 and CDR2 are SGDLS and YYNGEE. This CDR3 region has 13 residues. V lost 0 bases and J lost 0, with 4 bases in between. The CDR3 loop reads CASSVAGSYEQYF. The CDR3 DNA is TGTGCCAGCAGCGTAGCCGGCTCCTACGAGCAGTACTTC.

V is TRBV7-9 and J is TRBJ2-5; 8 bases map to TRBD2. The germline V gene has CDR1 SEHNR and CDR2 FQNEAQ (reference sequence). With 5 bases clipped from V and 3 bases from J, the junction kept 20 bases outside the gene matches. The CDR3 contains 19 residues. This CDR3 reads CASSLPRGGGLPNEETQYF. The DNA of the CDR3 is TGTGCCAGCAGCCTACCTCGGGGGGGTGGCCTGCCAAACGAAGAGACCCAGTACTTC.

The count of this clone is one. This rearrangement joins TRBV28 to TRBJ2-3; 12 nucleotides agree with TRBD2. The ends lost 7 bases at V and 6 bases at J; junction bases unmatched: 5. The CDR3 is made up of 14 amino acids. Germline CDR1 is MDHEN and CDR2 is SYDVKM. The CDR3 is CASTLAGGPDTQYF. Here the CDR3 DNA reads TGTGCCAGCACCCTAGCGGGAGGGCCGGATACGCAGTATTTT.

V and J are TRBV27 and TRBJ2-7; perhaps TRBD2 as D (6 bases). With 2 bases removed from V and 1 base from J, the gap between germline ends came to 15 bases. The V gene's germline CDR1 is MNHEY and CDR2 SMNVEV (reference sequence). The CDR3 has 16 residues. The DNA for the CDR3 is TGTGCCAGCAGTTTAAACCCTCTAGCGTCATCCTACGAGCAGTACTTC. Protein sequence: CASSLNPLASSYEQYF.